The 9 T cell receptor beta chains listed next were all sequenced from one sample in a study of T cell changes during pregnancy in multiple sclerosis. Sequencing used immunoSEQ multiplex PCR; TCRdb keeps in-frame clones, though not all of them. The sample contains 85,000 to 100,000 clones, roughly 90% of which appear only once. The starting material was peripheral blood, obtained in the first trimester of pregnancy. Every receptor here comes from a female donor with multiple sclerosis, enrolled in a pregnancy study.

This chain joins TRBV5-1 and TRBJ2-3, with 10 bases aligning to TRBD2. The junction had 10 bases not matched to a gene; V was cut back by 0 bases and J by 6 bases. CDR3 size: 17 residues. Germline-derived CDR1 and CDR2 are SGHRS and YFSETQ. The CDR3 DNA is TGCGCCAGCAGCTTGGTTGCTCTAGCGGGAGCGGGGGATACGCAGTATTTT. Its protein product is CASSLVALAGAGDTQYF.

The rearrangement joins TRBV4-2 to TRBJ2-7, with no clear D. Between the trimmed V and J ends, which lost 4 bases and 1 base, there was a span of 14 bases. Germline values: CDR1 LGHNA, CDR2 YNFKEQ. This CDR3 region has 15 residues. CDR3: CASSPSRIGSYEQYF. Here the CDR3 DNA reads TGTGCCAGCAGCCCCTCACGAATCGGTTCCTACGAGCAGTACTTC.

The rearrangement links TRBV27 to TRBJ2-1; 9 nucleotides line up with TRBD2. This CDR3 region has 16 residues. Germline V CDR1 and CDR2: MNHEY, SMNVEV (reference sequence). V shed 3 bases, J shed 3 bases, and the junction held 6 bases outside the gene matches. The CDR3 loop is CASSLGLAGLYNEQFF. Written as DNA, the CDR3 is TGTGCCAGCAGTTTGGGGCTAGCGGGGCTCTACAATGAGCAGTTCTTC.

J is TRBJ2-3 and V is TRBV5-1; 10 bases agree with TRBD2. V trimming: 2 bases; J trimming: 6 bases; junction bases outside the gene matches: 15. The CDR3 runs 18 residues. The germline CDR1 and CDR2 sequences are SGHRS and YFSETQ. The CDR3, as DNA: TGCGCCAGCAGCTTCAACGGCAATCTAGCGGGAGTTGCGGATACGCAGTATTTT. Translating it yields CASSFNGNLAGVADTQYF.

V is TRBV5-5 and J is TRBJ2-3, with 12 bases lining up with TRBD2. The CDR3 is 16 residues long. V lost 4 bases and J lost 4; bases outside the gene matches: 7. Germline V gene data show CDR1 as SGHKS and CDR2 as YYEKEE (reference sequence). This CDR3 is CASSRETSGSSDTQYF. The CDR3 coding sequence is TGTGCCAGCAGCCGTGAGACTAGCGGGAGCTCAGATACGCAGTATTTT.

This clone has only a few counts. This chain connects TRBV19 to TRBJ1-1, with a tentative D call TRBD1 (6 bases). The CDR3 is made up of 17 amino acids. V was shortened by 4 bases and J by 0 bases, with 18 bases between the two germline ends. The germline CDR1 and CDR2 sequences are LNHDA and SQIVND (reference sequence). CDR3 DNA sequence: TGTGCCAGTAGTACCTCCTCCAGGACAGATCTGAACACTGAAGCTTTCTTT. It is translated as CASSTSSRTDLNTEAFF.

V usage is TRBV12-5 and J usage is TRBJ2-7; 11 bases line up with TRBD2. CDR1 and CDR2 (germline): LGHNT, FRNRAP. The J segment lost 0 bases and the V segment lost 6 bases, leaving 10 bases of the junction unmatched. The CDR3 has 17 amino acids. The CDR3 DNA reads as TGTGCTAGTGGCCAACCCCAAACTAGCGGGAGCTCCTACGAGCAGTACTTC. Its translation is CASGQPQTSGSSYEQYF.

The chain is built from TRBV18 and TRBJ1-2, with 7 bases fitting TRBD1. Unmatched junction bases numbered 9, after V lost 3 bases and J lost 5 bases. Germline CDR1 is KGHSH and CDR2 is LQKENI. There are 15 residues in the CDR3. In DNA, the CDR3 is TGTGCCAGCTCACCCACACCGGGACAGCCGTATGGCTACACCTTC. Amino acid sequence: CASSPTPGQPYGYTF.

The genes are TRBV19 and TRBJ1-2; D uncertain. Between the trimmed V and J ends, which lost 1 base and 5 bases, there was a span of 5 bases. The germline V gene has CDR1 LNHDA and CDR2 SQIVND (reference sequence). This CDR3 has 12 amino acids. Here the CDR3 reads CASSIVAYGYTF. CDR3 nucleotide sequence: TGTGCCAGTAGTATAGTGGCTTATGGCTACACCTTC.